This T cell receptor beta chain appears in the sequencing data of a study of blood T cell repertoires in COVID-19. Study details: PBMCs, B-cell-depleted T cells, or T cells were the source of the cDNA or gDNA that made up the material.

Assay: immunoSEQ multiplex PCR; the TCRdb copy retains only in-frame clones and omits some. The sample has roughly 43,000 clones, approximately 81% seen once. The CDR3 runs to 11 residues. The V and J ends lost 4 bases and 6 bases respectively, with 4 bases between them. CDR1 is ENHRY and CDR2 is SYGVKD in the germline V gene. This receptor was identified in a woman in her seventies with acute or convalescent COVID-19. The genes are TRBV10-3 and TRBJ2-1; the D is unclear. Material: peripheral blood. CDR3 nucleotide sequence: TGTGCCATCAGTGTTAGCAATGAGCAGTTCTTC. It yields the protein CAISVSNEQFF.